The 28 T cell receptor beta chains presented below share a single source sample, sequenced in a study of blood T cell repertoires in COVID-19. Data came from immunoSEQ multiplex PCR; TCRdb stores just in-frame clones and leaves some out. The sample contains about 25,000 clones, 85% to 90% of which appear only once. Sequences were obtained from peripheral blood. These receptor sequences come from a woman aged 80 or older with acute or convalescent COVID-19.

The chain couples TRBV7-2 to TRBJ2-3; 7 nucleotides align to TRBD2. The CDR3 loop spans 15 amino acids. J was trimmed by 2 bases and V by 5 bases; bases with no gene match: 7. CDR1 SGHTA and CDR2 FQGNSA come from the germline V gene. The CDR3 loop is CASSGLTSLTDTQYF. The CDR3 DNA follows: TGTGCCAGCAGCGGGTTGACTAGCCTCACAGATACGCAGTATTTT.

The chain links TRBV2 to TRBJ1-1; D gene uncertain. V gave up 7 bases and J gave up 0 bases, with 6 bases separating them. Germline V lookup: CDR1 SNHLY, CDR2 FYNNEI. This CDR3 spans 12 amino acids. For the CDR3, the DNA is TGTGCCAGCAACTACGTGAACACTGAAGCTTTCTTT. This sequence encodes CASNYVNTEAFF. The full variable domain, its missing parts supplied by reference TRBV2 and TRBJ1-1, is EPEVTQTPSHQVTQMGQEVILRCVPISNHLYFYWYRQILGQKVEFLVSFYNNEISEKSEIFDDQFSVERPDGSNFTLKIRSTKLEDSAMYFCASNYVNTEAFFGQGTRLTVV.

This chain links TRBV5-1 with TRBJ1-1, with TRBD1 as a possible D gene (5 bases). CDR1 and CDR2 from the germline V gene are SGHRS and YFSETQ. V lost 0 bases, J lost 2 bases, and 11 bases lay in between. This CDR3 region has 15 residues. The CDR3 loop reads CASSLVGGGNTEAFF. The CDR3 DNA reads as TGCGCCAGCAGCTTGGTGGGGGGAGGAAACACTGAAGCTTTCTTT.

This sequence joins TRBV7-6 and TRBJ2-3, with 11 bases that match TRBD1. The length of the CDR3 is 17 residues. Looked up from germline, CDR1 is SGHVS and CDR2 is FNYEAQ. V shed 5 bases, J shed 4 bases, and the junction held 11 bases outside the gene matches. The CDR3 is CASSPGQGALTADTQYF. The CDR3 DNA is TGTGCCAGCAGCCCAGGACAGGGGGCCTTGACCGCAGATACGCAGTATTTT.

This chain joins TRBV7-2 and TRBJ1-1, with D possibly being TRBD1 (5 bases). Germline V gene sequence: CDR1 SGHTA, CDR2 FQGNSA. The V gene lost 4 bases and the J gene lost 9 bases, with 18 bases spanning the gap. This CDR3 has 14 residues. CDR3 amino acids: CASSSQNRGGQAFF. CDR3 nucleotide sequence: TGTGCCAGCAGCTCGCAGAATAGGGGTGGGCAAGCTTTCTTT.

The rearrangement joins TRBV6-2 or TRBV6-3 to TRBJ2-7, with a weak D call TRBD1 (5 bases). From germline, CDR1 is MNHEY and CDR2 SVGEGT. This CDR3 has 14 amino acids. V gave up 3 bases and J gave up 4 bases, with 13 bases separating them. CDR3 nucleotides: TGTGCCAGCAGTTATTCCGACAGACCTTACGAGCAGTACTTC. Amino acid sequence: CASSYSDRPYEQYF.

This rearrangement joins TRBV18 to TRBJ2-5; 7 bases fit TRBD2. CDR1 and CDR2 from the germline V gene are KGHSH and LQKENI. J gave up 5 bases and V 3 bases, and 3 bases lay outside the gene matches. The CDR3 is made up of 13 amino acids. CDR3 protein: CASSPGLYETQYF. CDR3 DNA: TGTGCCAGCTCACCGGGACTATATGAGACCCAGTACTTC.

DNA for the CDR3: TGTGCCAGCAGCTTGGGACAGGGAGGTAGAGGGGGGACTGAAGCTTTCTTT. It yields the protein CASSLGQGGRGGTEAFF. J is TRBJ1-1 and V is TRBV5-4; TRBD1 aligns across 7 bases. This CDR3 is built from 17 residues. Trimming took 0 bases from V and 5 from J; bases not matched to a gene: 13. Germline CDR1 SGHNT, CDR2 YYREEE (reference sequence).

With regard to this clone: One end of the junction fails to match germline, which may point to a read error. The chain couples TRBV7-7 to TRBJ2-5; TRBD2 agrees at 10 bases. Looked up from germline, CDR1 is SSHAT and CDR2 is FNYEAQ (reference sequence). This CDR3 contains 15 residues. CDR3 coding DNA: TGTGCTAGCAGCGCTCGGGGGACTAGCGTAGAGACCCAGTACTTC. Amino acid sequence: CASSARGTSVETQYF.

The V call is TRBV11-2, the J call TRBJ2-3, with 10 positions matching TRBD2. J lost 6 bases, V lost 5 bases, and 11 bases had no gene match. The CDR3 spans 16 residues. The V gene's germline CDR1 is SGHAT and CDR2 FQNNGV. CDR3: CASSPRGAGGLDTQYF. CDR3 DNA: TGTGCCAGCAGCCCCCGGGGAGCGGGAGGGCTCGATACGCAGTATTTT.

V usage is TRBV19 and J usage is TRBJ1-1, with TRBD1 matching 7 bases. CDR1 LNHDA and CDR2 SQIVND come from the germline V gene (reference sequence). V shed 7 bases and J 6 bases; nucleotides not matched to a gene: 11. This CDR3 is 14 amino acids long. The CDR3 here is CASTPRGPTPEAFF. In DNA form, the CDR3 reads TGTGCCAGTACCCCAAGGGGGCCGACGCCTGAAGCTTTCTTT. Based on the CDR3 plus reference TRBV19 and TRBJ1-1, the full variable domain is DGGITQSPKYLFRKEGQNVTLSCEQNLNHDAMYWYRQDPGQGLRLIYYSQIVNDFQKGDIAEGYSVSREKKESFPLTVTSAQKNPTAFYLCASTPRGPTPEAFFGQGTRLTVV.

V gene TRBV18 combines with J gene TRBJ2-2; possible D gene TRBD2, 5 bases. Trimming took off 6 bases at V and 0 bases at J, with 14 bases between the two ends. Germline values: CDR1 KGHSH, CDR2 LQKENI. This CDR3 is built from 16 residues. CDR3 sequence (DNA): TGTGCCAGCTCGCCGGGGTCCACCCCGAACACCGGGGAGCTGTTTTTT. Its protein product is CASSPGSTPNTGELFF.

V usage is TRBV2 and J usage is TRBJ2-7, with D tentatively TRBD1 (6 bases). Germline assignment: CDR1 SNHLY and CDR2 FYNNEI. There are 11 residues in the CDR3. The V end lost 7 bases, the J end lost 5 bases, and 9 bases lay between the germline ends. This CDR3 is CASIRGNEQYF. The CDR3 DNA is TGTGCCAGCATAAGGGGGAACGAGCAGTACTTC.

The chain uses TRBV29-1 and TRBJ2-1; a possible D gene is TRBD2 (6 bases). The CDR3 consists of 17 residues. CDR1 and CDR2 (germline): SQVTM, ANQGSEA. Between the trimmed V and J ends, which lost 7 bases and 4 bases, there was a span of 26 bases. In DNA, the CDR3 is TGCAGCGGGAAAGGCGTTAGCGGCGCCCCTCCTTACAATGAGCAGTTCTTC. Its translation: CSGKGVSGAPPYNEQFF.

This chain links TRBV7-9 with TRBJ2-7; 8 positions match TRBD1. From germline, CDR1 is SEHNR and CDR2 FQNEAQ (reference sequence). This CDR3 has 14 residues. The trim removed 6 bases at V and 0 bases at J, leaving 4 bases unmatched. Here the CDR3 reads CASSFDRGSYEQYF. In DNA form, the CDR3 reads TGTGCCAGCAGTTTTGACAGGGGCTCCTACGAGCAGTACTTC.

The chain combines TRBV27 with TRBJ1-3; D is possibly TRBD1 (6 bases). Germline CDR1 MNHEY, CDR2 SMNVEV (reference sequence). The CDR3 sequence is 15 residues long. Trimming cost V 4 bases and J 2 bases, with 12 bases left between them. CDR3 coding DNA: TGTGCCAGCAGTTCAGGGGAATCGCCTGGAAACACCATATATTTT. Translating it yields CASSSGESPGNTIYF.

The chain couples TRBV9 to TRBJ1-2; 8 bases are a match to TRBD1. Germline CDR1 is SGDLS and CDR2 is YYNGEE. There are 15 residues in the CDR3. The V segment lost 3 bases and the J segment 5 bases; nucleotides outside the gene matches: 9. The DNA for the CDR3 is TGTGCCAGCAGCGCCCGACAGGGGTTCAGTTATGGCTACACCTTC. Protein sequence: CASSARQGFSYGYTF.

The chain recombines TRBV3-1 (or the pseudogene TRBV3-2) with TRBJ1-1, with a possible D match to TRBD1 (6 bases). Germline lookup yields CDR1 LGHDT and CDR2 YNNKEL (reference sequence). This CDR3 spans 14 amino acids. V was pared by 4 bases and J by 1 base, with 10 bases between. This chain's CDR3 is CASSPTGQNTEAFF. The CDR3 nucleotides read TGTGCCAGCAGCCCGACAGGACAGAACACTGAAGCTTTCTTT.

The chain joins TRBV6-5 to TRBJ1-1, with D unclear. CDR1 is MNHEY and CDR2 is SVGAGI in the germline V gene. The CDR3 consists of 12 residues. V dropped 2 bases and J dropped 5 bases, with 6 bases sitting between them. CDR3 sequence reads: CASSYTGTEAFF. The CDR3 DNA reads as TGTGCCAGCAGTTACACGGGGACTGAAGCTTTCTTT.

The chain couples TRBV30 to TRBJ1-4; 7 positions match TRBD1. The CDR3 runs 14 residues. The germline V gene has CDR1 GTSNPN and CDR2 SVGIG (reference sequence). The trim removed 3 bases at V and 4 bases at J, leaving 5 bases unmatched. CDR3 in DNA: TGTGCCTGGAGAAAACAGGGGAATAATGAAAAACTGTTTTTT. This encodes CAWRKQGNNEKLFF.

The genes are TRBV12-3 or TRBV12-4 and TRBJ2-7; perhaps TRBD1 as D (5 bases). V lost 6 bases and J 3 bases, leaving 12 bases between the germline ends. The CDR3 length is 13 residues. DNA for the CDR3: TGTGCCAGCAGGGGGCTCGGAATCTACGAGCAGTACTTC. It translates to CASRGLGIYEQYF.

The V call is TRBV10-2, the J call TRBJ2-2; possibly TRBD2 for D (5 bases). CDR1 and CDR2 (germline): WSHSY, SAAADI. The CDR3 length is 16 residues. With 3 bases removed from V and 4 bases from J, the gap between germline ends came to 15 bases. CDR3 loop: CASSDGARAFTGELFF. DNA of the CDR3: TGCGCCAGCAGTGATGGTGCGCGGGCCTTCACCGGGGAGCTGTTTTTT.

V usage is TRBV29-1 and J usage is TRBJ1-1, with D perhaps TRBD1 (6 bases). The V end was cut by 4 bases, the J end by 2 bases, with 14 bases between. The CDR3 has 14 residues. Germline loops: CDR1 SQVTM, CDR2 ANQGSEA. CDR3 protein: CSVANGGLNTEAFF. CDR3 DNA: TGCAGCGTTGCGAACGGGGGGCTCAACACTGAAGCTTTCTTT.

The rearrangement uses TRBV29-1 and TRBJ2-7; 9 positions match TRBD2. This CDR3 comprises 13 residues. CDR1 and CDR2 from the germline V gene are SQVTM and ANQGSEA. The ends lost 7 bases at V and 4 bases at J; junction bases unmatched: 8. The CDR3 DNA reads TGCAGCGCCTCTTCCAGCGGGAGGTACGAGCAGTACTTC. Amino acid sequence: CSASSSGRYEQYF.

This clone has a single count. J is TRBJ1-1 and V is TRBV6-2 or TRBV6-3; tentative D call: TRBD1 (5 bases). CDR3 length: 17 residues. Per the germline V gene, CDR1 is MNHEY and CDR2 is SVGEGT. Trimming took 1 base from V and 1 from J, leaving 16 bases between them. The CDR3 DNA reads TGTGCCAGCAGTTACTACCCCGCGGGGGAGGGGAACACTGAAGCTTTCTTT. It is translated as CASSYYPAGEGNTEAFF.

V is TRBV5-6 and J is TRBJ2-6; TRBD1 might be the D (5 bases). V was cut by 5 bases and J by 6 bases, with 18 bases left in between. This CDR3 is built from 16 residues. Germline V gene data show CDR1 as SGHDT and CDR2 as YYEEEE. The CDR3: CASRIQGASMANVLTF. Written as DNA, the CDR3 is TGTGCCAGCAGGATTCAGGGTGCCTCGATGGCCAACGTCCTGACTTTC.

This sequence joins TRBV12-3 or TRBV12-4 and TRBJ1-1; 7 positions match TRBD1. J was trimmed by 2 bases and V by 5 bases; bases with no gene match: 2. This CDR3 is 13 amino acids long. As DNA, the CDR3 is TGTGCCAGCAGTAGGGACAGTAACACTGAAGCTTTCTTT. Amino acids: CASSRDSNTEAFF.

The J gene is TRBJ2-5, the V gene TRBV7-2, with TRBD1 matching over 7 bases. J lost 7 bases, V lost 6 bases, and 8 bases had no gene match. The CDR3 extends over 13 amino acids. CDR1 is SGHTA, CDR2 FQGNSA, per germline. The CDR3 region is CASRRQGSGTQYF. DNA for the CDR3: TGTGCCAGCAGGCGACAGGGATCTGGGACCCAGTACTTC.